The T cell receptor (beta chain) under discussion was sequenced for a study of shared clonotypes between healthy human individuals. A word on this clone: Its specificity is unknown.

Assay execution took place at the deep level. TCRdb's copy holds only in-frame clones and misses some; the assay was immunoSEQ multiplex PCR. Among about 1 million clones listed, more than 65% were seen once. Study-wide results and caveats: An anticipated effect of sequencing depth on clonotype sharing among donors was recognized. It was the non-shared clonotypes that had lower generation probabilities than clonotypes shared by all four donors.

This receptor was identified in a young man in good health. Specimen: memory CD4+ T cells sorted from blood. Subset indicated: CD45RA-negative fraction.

The CDR3, as DNA: TGTGCCAGCAGCTCGACAGGGGGCTACACCGGGGAGCTGTTTTTT. The encoded protein is CASSSTGGYTGELFF. The V call is TRBV7-6, the J call TRBJ2-2; 10 nucleotides agree with TRBD1. The CDR3 extends over 15 amino acids. V lost 4 bases to trimming and J lost 3 bases; unmatched junction nucleotides: 2. The germline gives CDR1 SGHVS, CDR2 FNYEAQ. The full variable domain, with the rest looked up from reference TRBV7-6 and TRBJ2-2, is GAGVSQSPRYKVTKRGQDVALRCDPISGHVSLYWYRQALGQGPEFLTYFNYEAQQDKSGLPNDRFSAERPEGSISTLTIQRTEQRDSAMYRCASSSTGGYTGELFFGEGSRLTVL.